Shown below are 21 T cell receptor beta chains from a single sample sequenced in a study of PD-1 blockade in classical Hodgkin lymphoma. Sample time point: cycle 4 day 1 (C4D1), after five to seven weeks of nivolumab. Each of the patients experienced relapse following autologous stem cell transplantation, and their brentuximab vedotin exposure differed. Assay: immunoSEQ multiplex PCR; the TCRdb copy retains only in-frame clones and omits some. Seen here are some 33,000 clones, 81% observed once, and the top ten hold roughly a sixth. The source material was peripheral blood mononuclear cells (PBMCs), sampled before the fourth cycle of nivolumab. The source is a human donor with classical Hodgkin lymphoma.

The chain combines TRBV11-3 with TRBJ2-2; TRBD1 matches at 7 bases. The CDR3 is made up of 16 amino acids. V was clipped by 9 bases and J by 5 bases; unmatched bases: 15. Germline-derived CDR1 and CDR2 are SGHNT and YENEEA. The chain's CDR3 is CASAPPRTGLTGELFF. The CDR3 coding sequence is TGTGCCAGTGCCCCCCCCCGGACAGGTTTGACCGGGGAGCTGTTTTTT.

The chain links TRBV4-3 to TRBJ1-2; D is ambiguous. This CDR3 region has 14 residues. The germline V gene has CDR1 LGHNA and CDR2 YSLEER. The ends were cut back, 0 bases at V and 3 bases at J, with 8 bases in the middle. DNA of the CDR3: TGCGCCAGCAGCCAAGAAAGGACCGACTATGGCTACACCTTC. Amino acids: CASSQERTDYGYTF.

The CDR3 reads CASSLTTTRSNQPQHF. The CDR3, as DNA: TGTGCCAGCAGCTTGACGACGACTCGTAGCAATCAGCCCCAGCATTTT. V is TRBV5-6 and J is TRBJ1-5, with D uncertain. V was clipped by 1 base and J by 0 bases, with 11 bases between them. CDR1 and CDR2 from the germline V gene are SGHDT and YYEEEE. This CDR3 has 16 amino acids.

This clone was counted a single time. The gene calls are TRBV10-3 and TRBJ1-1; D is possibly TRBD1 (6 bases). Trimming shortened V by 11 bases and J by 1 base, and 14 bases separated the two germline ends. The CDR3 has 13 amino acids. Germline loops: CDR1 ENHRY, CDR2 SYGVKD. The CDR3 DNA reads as TGTGCCGCCAAGGACAGCCGGAACACTGAAGCTTTCTTT. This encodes CAAKDSRNTEAFF.

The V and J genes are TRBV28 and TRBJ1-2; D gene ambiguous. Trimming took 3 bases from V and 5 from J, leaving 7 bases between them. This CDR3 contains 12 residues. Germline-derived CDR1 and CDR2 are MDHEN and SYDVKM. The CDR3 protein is CASSFGWYGYTF. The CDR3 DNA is TGTGCCAGCAGTTTCGGATGGTATGGCTACACCTTC.

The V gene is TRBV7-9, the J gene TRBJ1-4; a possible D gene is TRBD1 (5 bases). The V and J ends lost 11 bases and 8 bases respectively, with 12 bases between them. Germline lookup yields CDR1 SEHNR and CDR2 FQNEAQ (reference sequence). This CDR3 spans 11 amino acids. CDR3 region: CAGQGGEKLFF. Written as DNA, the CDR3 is TGTGCCGGGCAGGGAGGCGAAAAACTGTTTTTT.

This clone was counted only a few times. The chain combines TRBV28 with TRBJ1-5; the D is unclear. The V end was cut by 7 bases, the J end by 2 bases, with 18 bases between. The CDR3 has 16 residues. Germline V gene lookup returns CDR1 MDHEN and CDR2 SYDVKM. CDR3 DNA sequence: TGTGCCAGCATCCCCAATCGGAACCGGGGCAATCAGCCCCAGCATTTT. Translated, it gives CASIPNRNRGNQPQHF.

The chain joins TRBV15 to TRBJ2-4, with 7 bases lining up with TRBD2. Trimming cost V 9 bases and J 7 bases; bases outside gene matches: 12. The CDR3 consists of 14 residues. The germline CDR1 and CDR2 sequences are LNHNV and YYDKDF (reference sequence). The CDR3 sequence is CATGVGGMGNIQYF. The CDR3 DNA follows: TGTGCCACGGGAGTGGGGGGGATGGGTAACATTCAGTACTTC.

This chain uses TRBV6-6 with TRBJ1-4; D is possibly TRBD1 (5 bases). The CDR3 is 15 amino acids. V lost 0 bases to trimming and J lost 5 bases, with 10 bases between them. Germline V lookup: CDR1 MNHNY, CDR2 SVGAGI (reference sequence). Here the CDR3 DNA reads TGTGCCAGCAGTTACTCTGCAGGGACGAATGAAAAACTGTTTTTT. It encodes CASSYSAGTNEKLFF.

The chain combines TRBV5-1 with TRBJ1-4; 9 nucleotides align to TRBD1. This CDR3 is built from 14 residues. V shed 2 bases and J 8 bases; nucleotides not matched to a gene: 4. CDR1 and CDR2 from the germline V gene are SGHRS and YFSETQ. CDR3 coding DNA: TGCGCCAGCAGCTTCGGACAGGGGAACGAAAAACTGTTTTTT. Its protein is CASSFGQGNEKLFF.

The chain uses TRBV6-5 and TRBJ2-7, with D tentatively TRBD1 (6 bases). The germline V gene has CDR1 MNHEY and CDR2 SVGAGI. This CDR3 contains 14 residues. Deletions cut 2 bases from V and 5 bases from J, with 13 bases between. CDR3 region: CASSYGQGNDEQYV. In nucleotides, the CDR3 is TGTGCCAGCAGTTACGGGCAGGGGAACGACGAGCAGTACGTC.

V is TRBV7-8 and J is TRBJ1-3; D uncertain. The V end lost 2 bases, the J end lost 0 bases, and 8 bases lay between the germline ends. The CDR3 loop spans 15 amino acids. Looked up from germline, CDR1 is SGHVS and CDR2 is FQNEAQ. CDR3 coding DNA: TGTGCCAGCAGCTTATGGGCGAGCTCTGGAAACACCATATATTTT. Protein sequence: CASSLWASSGNTIYF.

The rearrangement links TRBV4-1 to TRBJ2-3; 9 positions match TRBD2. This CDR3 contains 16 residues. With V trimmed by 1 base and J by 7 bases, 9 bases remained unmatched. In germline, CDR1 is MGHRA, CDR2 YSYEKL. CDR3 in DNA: TGCGCCAGCAGCCAAGTCCCCCTAGCGGGAAGGAATACGCAGTATTTT. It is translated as CASSQVPLAGRNTQYF.

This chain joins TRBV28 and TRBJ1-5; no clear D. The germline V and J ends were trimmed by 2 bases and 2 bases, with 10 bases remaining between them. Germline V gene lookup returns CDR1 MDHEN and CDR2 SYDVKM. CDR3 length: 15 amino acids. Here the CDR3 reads CASSLGRGGNQPQHF. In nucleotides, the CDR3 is TGTGCCAGCAGTTTAGGGAGAGGAGGCAATCAGCCCCAGCATTTT.

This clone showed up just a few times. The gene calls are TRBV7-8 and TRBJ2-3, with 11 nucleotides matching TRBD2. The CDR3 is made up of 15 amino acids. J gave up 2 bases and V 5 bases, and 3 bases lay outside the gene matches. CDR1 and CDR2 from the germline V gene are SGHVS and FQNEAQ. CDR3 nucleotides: TGTGCCAGCAGCAAGACTAGCGGGACCACAGATACGCAGTATTTT. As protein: CASSKTSGTTDTQYF.

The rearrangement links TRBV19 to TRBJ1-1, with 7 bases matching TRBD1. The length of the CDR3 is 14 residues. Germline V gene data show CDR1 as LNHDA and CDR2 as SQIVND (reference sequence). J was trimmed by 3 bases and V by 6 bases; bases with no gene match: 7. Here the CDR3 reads CASRRQGSDTEAFF. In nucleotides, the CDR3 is TGTGCCAGTAGAAGACAGGGATCGGACACTGAAGCTTTCTTT. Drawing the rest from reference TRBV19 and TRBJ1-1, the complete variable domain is DGGITQSPKYLFRKEGQNVTLSCEQNLNHDAMYWYRQDPGQGLRLIYYSQIVNDFQKGDIAEGYSVSREKKESFPLTVTSAQKNPTAFYLCASRRQGSDTEAFFGQGTRLTVV.

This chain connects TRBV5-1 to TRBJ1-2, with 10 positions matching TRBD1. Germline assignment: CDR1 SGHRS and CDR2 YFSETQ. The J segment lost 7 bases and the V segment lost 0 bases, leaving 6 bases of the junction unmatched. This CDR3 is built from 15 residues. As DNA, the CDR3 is TGCGCCAGCAGCTTGGAGACAGGGGGCGTTGGTGGCTACACCTTC. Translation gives CASSLETGGVGGYTF.

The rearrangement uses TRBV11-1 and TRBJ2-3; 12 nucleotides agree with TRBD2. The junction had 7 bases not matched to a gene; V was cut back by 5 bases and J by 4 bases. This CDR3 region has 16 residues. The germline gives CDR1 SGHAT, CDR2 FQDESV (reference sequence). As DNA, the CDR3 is TGTGCCAGCAGCCTCCGGACTAGCGGGAAATCAGATACGCAGTATTTT. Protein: CASSLRTSGKSDTQYF.

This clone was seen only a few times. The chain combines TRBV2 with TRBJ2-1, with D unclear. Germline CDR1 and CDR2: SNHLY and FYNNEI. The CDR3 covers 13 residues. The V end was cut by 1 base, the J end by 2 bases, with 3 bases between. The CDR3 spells CASSEEAYNEQFF. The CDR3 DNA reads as TGTGCCAGCAGTGAAGAGGCCTACAATGAGCAGTTCTTC.

The CDR3 DNA sequence: TGTGCCAGCAGCGTAGACGCGGCATCCCTGCCGGGAGAGCAGTACGTC. Its protein product is CASSVDAASLPGEQYV. The rearrangement links TRBV9 to TRBJ2-7; possible D gene TRBD2, 5 bases. The CDR3 runs to 16 residues. Germline loops: CDR1 SGDLS, CDR2 YYNGEE. Trimming left V 0 bases short and J 7 bases short, with 20 bases between.

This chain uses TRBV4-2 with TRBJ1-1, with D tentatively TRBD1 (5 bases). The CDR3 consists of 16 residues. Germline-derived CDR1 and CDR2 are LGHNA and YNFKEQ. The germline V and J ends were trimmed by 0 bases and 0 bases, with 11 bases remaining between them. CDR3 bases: TGTGCCAGCAGCCAAGATCCAGGGAGGTTGAACACTGAAGCTTTCTTT. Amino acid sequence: CASSQDPGRLNTEAFF.